This entry lists 14 T cell receptor beta chains sequenced from one sample in a study of blood T cell repertoires in COVID-19. Libraries were prepared by immunoSEQ multiplex PCR; TCRdb keeps only in-frame clonotypes and omits some of them. The sample has 100,000 to 130,000 clones; around four fifths are singletons. Material for sequencing was peripheral blood. Receptors were obtained from a woman in her seventies with acute or convalescent COVID-19.

This clone has only a few counts. The rearrangement uses TRBV2 and TRBJ1-1; TRBD1 might be the D (5 bases). Trimming pared 7 bases from V and 2 bases from J, leaving 14 bases between. CDR3 length: 14 residues. The V gene's germline CDR1 is SNHLY and CDR2 FYNNEI. The CDR3, as DNA: TGTGCCAGCACCTTCGGTGGGGCTAACACTGAAGCTTTCTTT. Its translation is CASTFGGANTEAFF.

This clone was recorded a few times. This chain links TRBV12-2 with TRBJ2-1; the table's TRBD2 call for D was not verified on the DNA. TRBV12-2 is noted as a pseudogene. This CDR3 region has 14 residues. This CDR3 is CASRSYNSSYEQFF. The CDR3 DNA reads as TGTGCAAGTCGCTCGTATAATTCTAGCTATGAGCAGTTCTTC.

This chain links TRBV5-1 with TRBJ2-7; 7 bases line up with TRBD1. V shed 3 bases, J shed 0 bases, and the junction held 6 bases outside the gene matches. This CDR3 contains 15 residues. Germline lookup yields CDR1 SGHRS and CDR2 YFSETQ. CDR3 amino acids: CASSSGQALSYEQYF. For the CDR3, the DNA is TGCGCCAGCAGCTCCGGACAGGCCCTCTCCTACGAGCAGTACTTC.

This rearrangement joins TRBV24-1 to TRBJ1-5; 7 bases match TRBD1. Germline values: CDR1 KGHDR, CDR2 SFDVKD. Trimming took 7 bases from V and 1 from J; bases not matched to a gene: 6. CDR3 length: 15 residues. The CDR3 loop is CATRGQSDSNQPQHF. The CDR3 DNA is TGTGCCACCAGGGGACAGTCGGACAGCAATCAGCCCCAGCATTTT.

This sequence joins TRBV19 and TRBJ1-1; D gene unclear. CDR1 LNHDA and CDR2 SQIVND come from the germline V gene (reference sequence). Deletions cut 5 bases from V and 1 base from J, with 11 bases between. This CDR3 is 14 amino acids long. The CDR3 DNA reads TGTGCCAGTAGTCCTCGGGAGCAGAACACTGAAGCTTTCTTT. It is translated as CASSPREQNTEAFF.

This chain joins TRBV27 and TRBJ1-2; D is undetermined. Germline assignment: CDR1 MNHEY and CDR2 SMNVEV (reference sequence). This CDR3 has 13 amino acids. The V end lost 3 bases, the J end lost 4 bases, and 9 bases lay between the germline ends. This chain's CDR3 is CASSFADGYGYTF. The CDR3 bases are TGTGCCAGCAGTTTTGCAGATGGCTATGGCTACACCTTC.

This chain joins TRBV6-5 and TRBJ1-6, with D tentatively TRBD1 (5 bases). The CDR3 spans 13 residues. Deletions cut 0 bases from V and 10 bases from J, with 7 bases between. Per the germline V gene, CDR1 is MNHEY and CDR2 is SVGAGI. CDR3 residues: CASSYSRGSPLHF. CDR3 sequence (DNA): TGTGCCAGCAGTTACTCCCGGGGGTCACCCCTCCACTTT.

J is TRBJ1-2 and V is TRBV28, with D possibly matching TRBD1 (5 bases). This CDR3 has 15 residues. The V and J ends lost 3 bases and 1 base respectively, with 12 bases between them. Per germline, CDR1 MDHEN and CDR2 SYDVKM. In DNA, the CDR3 is TGTGCCAGCAGTTTGGGGGGAACGATTAACTATGGCTACACCTTC. It encodes CASSLGGTINYGYTF.

The rearrangement links TRBV5-6 to TRBJ2-5; maybe TRBD2 (5 bases). CDR3 length equals 13 residues. The germline V gene encodes CDR1 SGHDT and CDR2 YYEEEE. V lost 2 bases, J lost 4 bases, and 9 bases lay in between. Written as DNA, the CDR3 is TGTGCCAGCAGCTTCCTGGCGGGAGAGACCCAGTACTTC. Translated: CASSFLAGETQYF.

This clone was found once. The V gene is TRBV9, the J gene TRBJ2-3; D call uncertain. Germline V CDR1 and CDR2: SGDLS, YYNGEE. Between the trimmed V and J ends, which lost 1 base and 2 bases, there was a span of 11 bases. This CDR3 region has 15 residues. The CDR3 loop reads CASSVRGTPTDTQYF. The CDR3 nucleotides read TGTGCCAGCAGCGTAAGAGGCACCCCCACAGATACGCAGTATTTT.

The rearrangement links TRBV19 to TRBJ1-3; D is unclear. Trimming left V 7 bases short and J 9 bases short, with 25 bases between. From germline, CDR1 is LNHDA and CDR2 SQIVND (reference sequence). CDR3 size: 16 residues. The CDR3 DNA sequence: TGTGCCAGTACAAATAGGCGGGCTTCGTGGAGCGGCACCATATATTTT. Residues: CASTNRRASWSGTIYF.

This chain connects TRBV21-1 to TRBJ1-1; no check of the table's D call, TRBD1, against the DNA was made. TRBV21-1 is a known pseudogene. The CDR3 consists of 21 residues. As DNA, the CDR3 is TGTGCCAGCAGCAAAGCTAGGCCGGTCGACAGGGGTGCAGGTGAGTACACTGAAGCTTTCTTT. This translates into CASSKARPVDRGAGEYTEAFF.

DNA of the CDR3: TGTGCCAGCACCGGACATCACCGTACCACCGGGGAGCTGTTTTTT. It specifies CASTGHHRTTGELFF. The V call is TRBV27, the J call TRBJ2-2, with D tentatively TRBD1 (5 bases). The CDR3 is 15 amino acids. Trimming stripped 7 bases from V and 4 bases from J, with 16 bases between. CDR1 MNHEY and CDR2 SMNVEV come from the germline V gene (reference sequence).

In DNA form, the CDR3 reads TGCGCCAGCAGCCCGGAGCAGGGGGAAAGTTCACCCCTCCACTTT. Its translation is CASSPEQGESSPLHF. This rearrangement joins TRBV5-1 to TRBJ1-6; TRBD1 agrees at 7 bases. CDR1 is SGHRS, CDR2 YFSETQ, per germline. With 4 bases clipped from V and 9 bases from J, the junction kept 10 bases outside the gene matches. The CDR3 runs 15 residues.